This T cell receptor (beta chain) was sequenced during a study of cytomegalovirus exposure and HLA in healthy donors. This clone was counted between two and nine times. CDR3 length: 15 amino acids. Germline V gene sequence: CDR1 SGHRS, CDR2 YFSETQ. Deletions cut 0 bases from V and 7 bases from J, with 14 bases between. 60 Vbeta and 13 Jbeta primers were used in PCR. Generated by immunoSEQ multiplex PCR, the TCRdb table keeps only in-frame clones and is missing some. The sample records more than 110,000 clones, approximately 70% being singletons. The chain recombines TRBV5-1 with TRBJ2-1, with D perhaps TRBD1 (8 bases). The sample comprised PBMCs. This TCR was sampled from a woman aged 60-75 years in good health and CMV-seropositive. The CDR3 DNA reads TGCGCCAGCAGCTTGGAACAGGGGGGGTGGAATGAGCAGTTCTTC. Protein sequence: CASSLEQGGWNEQFF.